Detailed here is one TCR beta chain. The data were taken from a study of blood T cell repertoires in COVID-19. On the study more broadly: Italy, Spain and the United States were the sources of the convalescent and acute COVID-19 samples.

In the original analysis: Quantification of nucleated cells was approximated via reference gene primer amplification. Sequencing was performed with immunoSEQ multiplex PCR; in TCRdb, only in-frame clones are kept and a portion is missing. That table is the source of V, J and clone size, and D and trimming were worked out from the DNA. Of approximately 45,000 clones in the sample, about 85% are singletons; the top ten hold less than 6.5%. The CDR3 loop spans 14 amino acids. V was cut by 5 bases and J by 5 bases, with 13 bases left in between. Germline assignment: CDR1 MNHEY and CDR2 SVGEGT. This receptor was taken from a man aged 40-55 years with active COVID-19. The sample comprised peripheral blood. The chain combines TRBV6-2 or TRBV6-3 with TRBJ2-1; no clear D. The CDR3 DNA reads TGTGCCAGCAGTCCCCCCTGGTCTAACAATGAGCAGTTCTTC. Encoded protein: CASSPPWSNNEQFF.